This T cell receptor (beta chain) was sequenced during a study of T-cell reconstitution after alpha-beta-depleted transplantation in children. General study results and limits: Surviving recipient T cells and thymic progenitors accounted for the high day-60 TCRbeta diversity observed in some patients. Alpha-beta T cells about two months after transplant reportedly derived from several hundred expanded graft clones.

The CDR3 has 10 amino acids. Unmatched junction bases numbered 5, after V lost 8 bases and J lost 15 bases. It was with unique molecular identifiers that the TCRbeta library was prepared. Via MiXCR, TCRdb re-called the PCR reads, giving one row per CDR3 protein. The data hold hundreds of thousands of distinct CDR3 sequences, with about 10% observed a single time. This clonotype showed up just a few times. Its specificity is not known. The chain couples TRBV12-3 or TRBV12-4 to TRBJ2-1; TRBD1 matches at 9 bases. The sample here was PBMCs, taken before TCRalphabeta/CD19-depleted stem cell transplant. The clonotype originates from a child between 2 and 9 years old with inherited bone marrow failure, due to receive a stem cell transplant. DNA of the CDR3: TGTGCCAGCTATGGGACAGGGACGTTCTTC. As protein: CASYGTGTFF.